This T cell receptor beta chain was observed in a study of cytomegalovirus exposure and HLA in healthy donors. PCR amplification relied on 60 Vbeta primers (plus 13 Jbeta primers). The table came from immunoSEQ multiplex PCR; TCRdb's copy has only in-frame clones and leaves some out. The sample includes 100,000 or so clones, 60% to 85% of them seen just once. The CDR3 sequence is 15 residues long. The V gene lost 1 base and the J gene lost 0 bases, with 8 bases spanning the gap. Germline lookup yields CDR1 SGHDT and CDR2 YYEEEE. This sequence originates from a middle-aged woman in good health and CMV-seropositive. The rearrangement uses TRBV5-6 and TRBJ1-3; D unresolved. Sequences were obtained from PBMCs. CDR3 DNA sequence: TGTGCCAGCAGCTTGAATCGGGTCTCTGGAAACACCATATATTTT. Translated, it gives CASSLNRVSGNTIYF.